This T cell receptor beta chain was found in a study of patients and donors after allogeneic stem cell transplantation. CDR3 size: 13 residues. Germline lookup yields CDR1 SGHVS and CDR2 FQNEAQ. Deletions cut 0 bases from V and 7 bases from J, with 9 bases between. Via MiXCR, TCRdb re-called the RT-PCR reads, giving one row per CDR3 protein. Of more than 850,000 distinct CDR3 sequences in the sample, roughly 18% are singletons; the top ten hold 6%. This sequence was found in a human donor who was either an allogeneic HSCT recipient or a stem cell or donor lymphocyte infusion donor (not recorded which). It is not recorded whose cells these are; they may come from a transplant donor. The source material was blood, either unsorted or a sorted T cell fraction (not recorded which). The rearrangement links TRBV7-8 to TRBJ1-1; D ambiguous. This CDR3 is CASSLARLGEAFF. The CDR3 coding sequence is TGTGCCAGCAGCTTAGCTCGTCTTGGTGAAGCTTTCTTT.